This TCR beta chain was identified during a study of T cell clonality in common variable immunodeficiency. General study points: Common variable immunodeficiency TCR beta sequences reportedly had fewer deletions and N-nucleotide insertions.

This table comes from immunoSEQ multiplex PCR, and its TCRdb copy is limited to in-frame clones, with some not included. The table records about 19,000 clones without singletons, the ten largest covering over 6.5%. The CDR3 covers 13 residues. Germline assignment: CDR1 SGHTA and CDR2 FQGNSA. The V gene lost 3 bases and the J gene lost 7 bases, with 7 bases spanning the gap. A remark on this clone: Its antigen remains unknown. With the read ending 3 residues before the CDR3 end, the germline J gene is used to fill in that end.

This chain uses TRBV7-2 with TRBJ1-6; the D gene is possibly TRBD1 (5 bases). The TCR sequence derives from a human donor with common variable immunodeficiency. The sample taken for sequencing was peripheral blood mononuclear cells. The CDR3 sequence is CASSLGPNSPLHF. The sequenced CDR3 bases are TGTGCCAGCAGCTTGGGGCCAAATTCACCC.